A single T cell receptor (beta chain) is shown here with its context. As yet, its antigen is unknown. This entry comes from a study of cytomegalovirus exposure and HLA in healthy donors. The overall study: Unique TCRs numbering some 80 million, obtained from HLA-typed donors, made up an early data release. Broader study findings: A later analysis reportedly found fewer N-insertions in an Asian-associated ancestry cluster than the roughly 670-donor mean. The later analysis indicated that the majority of CMV-associated TCR beta chains appeared HLA-restricted. Later analysis placed DRB1 highest and HLA-C lowest in TCR association rates, which differed by HLA locus.

Amplification used 60 Vbeta primers and 13 Jbeta primers. TCRdb's copy holds only in-frame clones and misses some; the assay was immunoSEQ multiplex PCR. The table has roughly 110,000 clones, over 70% seen once; the top ten hold about 2.2%. Germline CDR1 SGHRS, CDR2 YFSETQ. Germline trimming cut 4 bases from V and 1 base from J; bases unmatched to any gene: 10. CDR3 length: 18 amino acids. The sequenced material came from PBMCs. The chain employs TRBV5-1 and TRBJ2-2; 10 bases map to TRBD2. This clonotype originated in a young man in good health and CMV-seronegative. The CDR3 DNA reads TGCGCCAGCAGCCCCCGCCAGCGGGGGGGCCTGAACACCGGGGAGCTGTTTTTT. It specifies CASSPRQRGGLNTGELFF.